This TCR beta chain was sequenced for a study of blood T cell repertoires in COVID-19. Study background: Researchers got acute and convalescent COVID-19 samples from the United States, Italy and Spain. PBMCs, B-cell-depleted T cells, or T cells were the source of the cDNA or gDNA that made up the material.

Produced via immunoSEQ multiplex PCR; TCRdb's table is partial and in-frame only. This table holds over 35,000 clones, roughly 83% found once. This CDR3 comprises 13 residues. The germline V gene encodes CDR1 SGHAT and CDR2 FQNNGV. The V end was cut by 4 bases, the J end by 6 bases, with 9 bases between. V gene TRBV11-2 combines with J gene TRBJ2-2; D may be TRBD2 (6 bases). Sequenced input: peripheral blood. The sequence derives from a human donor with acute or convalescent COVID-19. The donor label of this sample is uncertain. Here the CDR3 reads CASSSREAGELFF. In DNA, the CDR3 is TGTGCCAGCAGCTCCAGGGAGGCCGGGGAGCTGTTTTTT.